This section outlines one T cell receptor (beta chain) sequence together with its context. Its antigen is not known. The sample belongs to a study of T cell responses to AZD1222 COVID-19 vaccine. Notes on the study in general: As reported, nearly half of all spike-specific TCRs target variant regions that are unmutated.

The V end was cut by 4 bases, the J end by 7 bases, with 15 bases between. Per germline, CDR1 SGHRS and CDR2 YFSETQ. The CDR3 spans 14 residues. TCRdb's copy holds only in-frame clones and misses some; the assay was immunoSEQ multiplex PCR. This table holds 95,000 to 130,000 clones, roughly nine tenths found once. V usage is TRBV5-1 and J usage is TRBJ2-4; D could derive from TRBD1 or TRBD2 (5 bases each). Sequenced here: peripheral blood, sampled 28 days after the second AZD1222 dose. The source is an adult who received the AZD1222 COVID-19 vaccine. CDR3 nucleotides: TGCGCCAGCAGCCTCAACCGCAGGGAGAACATTCAGTACTTC. This translates into CASSLNRRENIQYF.